This TCR beta chain comes out of a study of molecular identifiers for immune sequencing clone quantification. Overall study findings and caveats: Spiked Jurkat TCR RNA originating from one cell could reportedly be identified amid about a million naive cells.

This clonotype appeared many times. Antigen specificity is unknown. Libraries of bulk TCR were made by previously described methods (with listed TCR primers). TCRdb re-analysed the PCR reads in MiXCR, keeping a single row per CDR3 protein. The data show about 510,000 distinct CDR3 sequences, with about 22% seen just once and 0.65% to 0.95% held by the top ten. Sequencing was done on a sample of naive CD8+ T cells from blood, with Jurkat cell RNA spiked in. Regarding subset: FACS-sorted CD8+CD4-CCR7+CD45RA+ naive T cells. This receptor was identified in a human donor in good health. Some libraries in this study had Jurkat cell RNA spiked in.

The CDR3 sequence: CASSPERGGADTQYF. CDR3 coding DNA: TGTGCCAGCAGCCCGGAGCGAGGTGGCGCAGATACGCAGTATTTT. V is TRBV5-6 and J is TRBJ2-3, with D uncertain. The ends were cut back, 4 bases at V and 4 bases at J, with 16 bases in the middle. The CDR3 consists of 15 residues. Germline assignment: CDR1 SGHDT and CDR2 YYEEEE. Full variable domain (rest looked up from reference TRBV5-6 and TRBJ2-3): DAGVTQSPTHLIKTRGQQVTLRCSPKSGHDTVSWYQQALGQGPQFIFQYYEEEERQRGNFPDRFSGHQFPNYSSELNVNALLLGDSALYLCASSPERGGADTQYFGPGTRLTVL.